This passage covers 15 T cell receptor beta chains from one sample sequenced in a study of T cells in Graves' hyperthyroidism and ophthalmopathy. Using RNA transcripts as the source, TCR beta CDR3 regions were amplified. HTBI primers were used for first-round RT-PCR of the TCR CDR3. TCRdb ran MiXCR on the multiplex PCR reads and lists one entry per CDR3 protein. The table has around 600,000 distinct CDR3 sequences, around a sixth seen once. Sequenced material: blood. The receptors were sampled from a woman in her thirties with Graves' hyperthyroidism.

This clonotype was found many times. This chain links TRBV27 with TRBJ2-3, with 8 positions matching TRBD1. The germline CDR1 and CDR2 sequences are MNHEY and SMNVEV (reference sequence). Germline trimming cut 4 bases from V and 11 bases from J; bases unmatched to any gene: 2. This CDR3 has 11 residues. The CDR3 bases are TGTGCCAGCAGTTACGGACAGGGGCAGTATTTT. Its translation: CASSYGQGQYF.

Note on this clonotype: A read error may explain this, as a much larger clone is one base away. V and J are TRBV7-9 and TRBJ2-2, with D maybe TRBD1 (6 bases). Trimming pared 5 bases from V and 4 bases from J, leaving 20 bases between. CDR1 is SEHNR and CDR2 is FQNEAQ in the germline V gene (reference sequence). This CDR3 spans 17 amino acids. CDR3 coding DNA: TGTGCCAGCAGCCCAGAGGTCAGGGACACGGCCACCGGGGAGCTGTTTTTT. Its translation is CASSPEVRDTATGELFF.

The DNA of the CDR3 is TGTGCCAGCAGCCAAGTTCTCGCGCAGTACTACGAGCAGTACTTC. Its protein product is CASSQVLAQYYEQYF. This chain uses TRBV3-1 with TRBJ2-7; D is uncertain. The CDR3 extends over 15 amino acids. The V end was cut by 1 base, the J end by 3 bases, with 13 bases between. CDR1 is LGHDT, CDR2 YNNKEL, per germline (reference sequence).

This clonotype was observed a few times. The chain uses TRBV7-9 and TRBJ2-1, with 12 bases matching TRBD2. The V segment lost 1 base and the J segment 8 bases; nucleotides outside the gene matches: 12. The CDR3 is made up of 18 amino acids. Germline V gene sequence: CDR1 SEHNR, CDR2 FQNEAQ (reference sequence). In DNA, the CDR3 is TGTGCCAGCAGCTTAGTACCCCTGACTAGCGGGAGAGGGGATGAGCAGTTCTTC. Its protein is CASSLVPLTSGRGDEQFF. Supplemented by reference TRBV7-9 and TRBJ2-1, the full variable domain reads DTGVSQNPRHKITKRGQNVTFRCDPISEHNRLYWYRQTLGQGPEFLTYFQNEAQLEKSRLLSDRFSAERPKGSFSTLEIQRTEQGDSAMYLCASSLVPLTSGRGDEQFFGPGTRLTVL.

The chain carries TRBV7-6 and TRBJ1-6; perhaps TRBD1 as D (6 bases). The CDR3 contains 13 residues. Germline values: CDR1 SGHVS, CDR2 FNYEAQ. The V end lost 5 bases, the J end lost 12 bases, and 14 bases lay between the germline ends. The chain's CDR3 is CASSPGGKEPLHF. The CDR3 DNA follows: TGTGCCAGCAGCCCCGGGGGCAAGGAACCCCTCCACTTT.

Regarding this clonotype: A much larger clone is a single base away; this may be a read error. The chain couples TRBV12-3 or TRBV12-4 to TRBJ2-3; 7 nucleotides align to TRBD1. V was pared by 6 bases and J by 8 bases, with 17 bases of the junction left unmatched. CDR3 size: 16 residues. The CDR3 sequence: CASRHNRDRERITQYF. The CDR3 nucleotides are TGTGCCAGCAGGCACAACCGGGACAGAGAGAGAATTACGCAGTATTTT.

This clonotype was seen ten or more times. The chain employs TRBV5-1 and TRBJ2-3; a possible D gene is TRBD2 (5 bases). V was clipped by 0 bases and J by 0 bases, with 8 bases between them. Germline V lookup: CDR1 SGHRS, CDR2 YFSETQ. The CDR3 is 15 residues long. CDR3 protein: CASSLVQRSTDTQYF. In nucleotides, the CDR3 is TGCGCCAGCAGCTTGGTACAGCGGAGCACAGATACGCAGTATTTT.

The count of this clonotype is one. This CDR3 fails to terminate in the conserved phenylalanine or tryptophan, so it likely reflects a read error. The genes are TRBV5-1 and TRBJ2-1, with 7 bases fitting TRBD1. Looked up from germline, CDR1 is SGHRS and CDR2 is YFSETQ. Trimming took 0 bases from V and 7 from J; bases not matched to a gene: 10. The CDR3 is 16 amino acids. CDR3 DNA: TGCGCCAGCAGCTTGGGGGTAGGGGACAGCGGAAATGAGCAGTTCATC. Residues: CASSLGVGDSGNEQFI.

V and J are TRBV28 and TRBJ2-1; D is undetermined. The CDR3 totals 14 residues. The germline V gene has CDR1 MDHEN and CDR2 SYDVKM. V gave up 7 bases and J gave up 4 bases, with 14 bases separating them. CDR3 DNA: TGTGCCAGCACACAGAATTTCATTTACAATGAGCAGTTCTTC. Translating gives CASTQNFIYNEQFF. The whole variable domain, remainder taken from reference TRBV28 and TRBJ2-1, is DVKVTQSSRYLVKRTGEKVFLECVQDMDHENMFWYRQDPGLGLRLIYFSYDVKMKEKGDIPEGYSVSREKKERFSLILESASTNQTSMYLCASTQNFIYNEQFFGPGTRLTVL.

There are a few counts of this clonotype. The chain carries TRBV9 and TRBJ2-7; TRBD1 or TRBD2 may be the D gene (6 bases each). V lost 2 bases and J 7 bases, leaving 13 bases between the germline ends. Germline V gene lookup returns CDR1 SGDLS and CDR2 YYNGEE. This CDR3 contains 13 residues. The CDR3 loop reads CASSVWGAGEQYF. CDR3 coding DNA: TGTGCCAGCAGCGTGTGGGGGGCAGGTGAGCAGTACTTC.

With respect to this clonotype: Since a much larger clone is just one base distant, this may be a read error. The CDR3 loop reads CASSPGGGGYNEQFF. The DNA of the CDR3 is TGTGCCAGCTCACCAGGGGGGGGCGGCTACAATGAGCAGTTCTTC. The chain employs TRBV18 and TRBJ2-1, with D perhaps TRBD2 (7 bases). Trimming took 2 bases from V and 3 from J, leaving 11 bases between them. This CDR3 contains 15 residues. Germline V CDR1 and CDR2: KGHSH, LQKENI.

This clonotype occurred many times. The CDR3 loop reads CASSLQGGRGADNEQFF. The CDR3 DNA reads as TGTGCCAGCAGTTTACAGGGAGGGCGGGGGGCCGACAATGAGCAGTTCTTC. The chain joins TRBV12-3 or TRBV12-4 to TRBJ2-1, with 8 bases that match TRBD2. The CDR3 sequence is 17 residues long. V lost 2 bases, J lost 5 bases, and 11 bases stayed unmatched.

V usage is TRBV24-1 and J usage is TRBJ2-5, with TRBD1 identical over 7 bases. This CDR3 spans 16 amino acids. CDR1 is KGHDR and CDR2 is SFDVKD in the germline V gene. Germline trimming cut 4 bases from V and 2 bases from J; bases unmatched to any gene: 9. CDR3 sequence (DNA): TGTGCCACCAGTGACCCCGGGACAGCCGGGCAAGAGACCCAGTACTTC. This gives the protein CATSDPGTAGQETQYF.

The CDR3 bases are TGTGCCAGCAGTTACTCAGGGGGAGGCGCAGATACGCAGTATTTT. This sequence encodes CASSYSGGGADTQYF. The gene calls are TRBV6-2 or TRBV6-3 and TRBJ2-3; D assignment may be TRBD1 or TRBD2 (6 bases each). V lost 0 bases and J 4 bases, leaving 11 bases between the germline ends. Germline loops: CDR1 MNHEY, CDR2 SVGEGT. The CDR3 spans 15 residues.

This clonotype has a handful of counts. J is TRBJ2-2 and V is TRBV12-3 or TRBV12-4; D is unclear. The CDR3 has 12 amino acids. V lost 7 bases and J lost 6, with 9 bases in between. The CDR3 protein is CASTTVPGELFF. Here the CDR3 DNA reads TGTGCCAGCACCACAGTCCCCGGGGAGCTGTTTTTT.